This T cell receptor (beta chain) is from a study of blood T cell repertoires in COVID-19. About the research overall: Sites in the United States, Italy and Spain provided acute and convalescent COVID-19 samples.

Sequencing used immunoSEQ multiplex PCR; TCRdb keeps in-frame clones, though not all of them. Among 50,000 or so clones listed, about four fifths were seen once. The specimen was peripheral blood. The sequence was collected from a woman aged 60-75 years with acute or convalescent COVID-19.

CDR3 amino acids: CASRNSNTGELFF. CDR3 in DNA: TGTGCCAGCAGAAACAGCAACACCGGGGAGCTGTTTTTT. This chain joins TRBV7-3 and TRBJ2-2; D not certain. The CDR3 has 13 residues. CDR1 is SGHTA and CDR2 is FQGTGA in the germline V gene. Between the trimmed V and J ends, which lost 6 bases and 2 bases, there was a span of 7 bases. Supplemented by reference TRBV7-3 and TRBJ2-2, the full variable domain reads GAGVSQTPSNKVTEKGKYVELRCDPISGHTALYWYRQSLGQGPEFLIYFQGTGAADDSGLPNDRFFAVRPEGSVSTLKIQRTERGDSAVYLCASRNSNTGELFFGEGSRLTVL.